The clone carrying this T cell receptor (beta chain) showed up just a few times. What it recognizes is unknown. These data are taken from a study of T-cell reconstitution after alpha-beta-depleted transplantation in children. Broader study findings: Counts and diversity of T cells one year after transplant came mostly from newly produced T cells.

A TCRbeta library incorporating unique molecular identifiers was prepared. TCRdb redid the calling of the PCR reads with MiXCR, one entry per CDR3 protein. Counted here are 300,000 to 400,000 distinct CDR3 sequences, under 20% occurring once; the ten biggest clones make up approximately 44%. This sequence originates from a male patient between 2 and 9 years old who had a stem cell transplant for acute lymphoblastic leukemia, so the T cells may come from the graft donor. The specimen was PBMCs, mostly from graft donor cells, collected 360 days after TCRalphabeta/CD19-depleted stem cell transplant.

The CDR3 loop reads CASSLPGTNHNEQFF. The CDR3 nucleotides read TGCGCCAGCAGCTTGCCAGGGACGAATCACAATGAGCAGTTCTTC. The rearrangement joins TRBV5-1 to TRBJ2-1; possibly TRBD1 or TRBD2 for D (5 bases each). The V end lost 1 base, the J end lost 5 bases, and 13 bases lay between the germline ends. Germline CDR1 SGHRS, CDR2 YFSETQ. This CDR3 has 15 amino acids.